The entry below gives a single T cell receptor (beta chain) sequence along with its context. Source study methods: By means of reference gene primer amplification, nucleated cell counts were estimated. TCRdb's table, derived via immunoSEQ multiplex PCR, lists solely in-frame clones and lacks some. V and J calls and clone size come straight from that table; D and trimming were deduced from the DNA. This table has hundreds of thousands of clones, over 80% appearing once. The entry originates in a study of blood T cell repertoires in COVID-19. Study-level information: Sites in the United States, Italy and Spain provided acute and convalescent COVID-19 samples. The analysed material was cDNA or gDNA that came from T cells, B-cell-depleted T cells, or PBMCs.

Sequencing input: peripheral blood. This sequence originates from a woman between 18 and 30 years old with acute or convalescent COVID-19.

CDR3 DNA sequence: TGCGCCAGCAGCAAAGAGACAGGGGGGAACACTGAAGCTTTCTTT. Its protein product is CASSKETGGNTEAFF. This chain joins TRBV5-1 and TRBJ1-1, with 9 bases fitting TRBD1. CDR1 is SGHRS and CDR2 is YFSETQ in the germline V gene. V dropped 4 bases and J dropped 1; count of bases not matched to a gene: 5. This CDR3 contains 15 residues.